This section outlines one TCR beta chain sequence together with its context. This CDR3 comprises 20 residues. The germline gives CDR1 SGHRS, CDR2 YFSETQ. The V and J ends lost 1 base and 2 bases respectively, with 28 bases between them. Clones were sequenced by immunoSEQ multiplex PCR, and TCRdb holds only the in-frame ones, with some missing. The sample spans about 210,000 clones; the ten largest clones claim around 2%. This sample is drawn from a study of control samples from healthy donors and cancer patients. The chain recombines TRBV5-1 with TRBJ2-7; D might be TRBD1 (6 bases). The origin of this receptor is a woman in her twenties or thirties in good health. The sequenced sample consisted of blood. The CDR3 loop is CASSLFIVGQGPEKPYEQYF. CDR3 in DNA: TGCGCCAGCAGCTTGTTTATCGTAGGGCAGGGGCCAGAAAAACCCTACGAGCAGTACTTC. Using reference TRBV5-1 and TRBJ2-7 for the parts outside the CDR3, the full variable domain is KAGVTQTPRYLIKTRGQQVTLSCSPISGHRSVSWYQQTPGQGLQFLFEYFSETQRNKGNFPGRFSGRQFSNSRSEMNVSTLELGDSALYLCASSLFIVGQGPEKPYEQYFGPGTRLTVT.